The 25 T cell receptor beta chains below were found in one sample sequenced in a study of identical twins. MiXCR was run by TCRdb on the 5' RACE reads, yielding one entry per CDR3 protein. The sample lists 200,000 to 250,000 distinct CDR3 sequences; roughly a tenth were seen once. Material for sequencing was memory T cells sorted from blood. Receptor source: a man aged 45-60 years in good health.

This rearrangement joins TRBV6-5 to TRBJ1-1; D is unclear. Trimming removed 2 bases from V and 2 bases from J, with 12 bases in between. Germline CDR1 is MNHEY and CDR2 is SVGAGI. CDR3 length: 15 amino acids. The CDR3 DNA sequence: TGTGCCAGCAGTTACGATGCCAGACAAAACACTGAAGCTTTCTTT. Amino acid sequence: CASSYDARQNTEAFF.

This clonotype was observed many times. The rearrangement joins TRBV5-1 to TRBJ1-3; D call uncertain. Per germline, CDR1 SGHRS and CDR2 YFSETQ. This CDR3 contains 15 residues. V was shortened by 5 bases and J by 0 bases, with 12 bases between the two germline ends. CDR3 coding DNA: TGCGCCAGCAGAACCGACAAGAGCTCTGGAAACACCATATATTTT. Amino acid sequence: CASRTDKSSGNTIYF.

With regard to this clonotype: An end of the junction does not agree with germline; a read error may underlie this. This chain joins TRBV15 and TRBJ2-3; D tentatively fits TRBD1 or TRBD2 (6 bases each). The V gene's germline CDR1 is LNHNV and CDR2 YYDKDF (reference sequence). CDR3 length: 16 amino acids. The CDR3 DNA reads as TGTGCCACCAGCGGAATCGAGGTGGGGGGCCCCCCCCCACGGCGTTTT. Encoded protein: CATSGIEVGGPPPRRF.

This clonotype was detected only a few times. The rearrangement links TRBV10-3 to TRBJ2-7; D perhaps matches TRBD1 (6 bases). The CDR3 extends over 15 amino acids. The germline CDR1 and CDR2 sequences are ENHRY and SYGVKD. The V end was cut by 8 bases, the J end by 0 bases, with 17 bases between. CDR3 DNA sequence: TGTGCCATCGGGGATTCCGTCAGGGGCTCCTACGAGCAGTACTTC. It codes for CAIGDSVRGSYEQYF.

V usage is TRBV5-1 and J usage is TRBJ2-7; D assignment may be TRBD1 or TRBD2 (5 bases each). This CDR3 region has 13 residues. Germline assignment: CDR1 SGHRS and CDR2 YFSETQ. V was clipped by 4 bases and J by 5 bases, with 13 bases between them. In nucleotides, the CDR3 is TGCGCCAGCAGCCTGGGAAGGGACCACGAGCAGTACTTC. Its protein is CASSLGRDHEQYF.

The chain recombines TRBV7-2 with TRBJ1-5; 9 bases line up with TRBD1. Germline V gene data show CDR1 as SGHTA and CDR2 as FQGNSA. This CDR3 is 15 amino acids long. V lost 4 bases to trimming and J lost 4 bases; unmatched junction nucleotides: 5. CDR3 loop: CASSSWTGVNQPQHF. Written as DNA, the CDR3 is TGTGCCAGCAGCTCTTGGACAGGGGTAAATCAGCCCCAGCATTTT.

V is TRBV15 and J is TRBJ2-5, with D tentatively TRBD1 (5 bases). The ends were cut back, 1 base at V and 5 bases at J, with 11 bases in the middle. CDR1 and CDR2 from the germline V gene are LNHNV and YYDKDF (reference sequence). The CDR3 consists of 14 residues. The DNA of the CDR3 is TGTGCCACCAGCAGAGGAGGTCAGGGTGAGACCCAGTACTTC. Translation gives CATSRGGQGETQYF. Variable domain in full (rest from reference TRBV15 and TRBJ2-5): DAMVIQNPRYQVTQFGKPVTLSCSQTLNHNVMYWYQQKSSQAPKLLFHYYDKDFNNEADTPDNFQSRRPNTSFCFLDIRSPGLGDTAMYLCATSRGGQGETQYFGPGTRLLVL.

This clonotype was detected ten times or more. This chain links TRBV19 with TRBJ2-1; TRBD2 aligns across 11 bases. The V gene's germline CDR1 is LNHDA and CDR2 SQIVND (reference sequence). The ends lost 3 bases at V and 2 bases at J; junction bases unmatched: 6. CDR3 length: 17 residues. The CDR3: CASSMKLAGATYNEQFF. Here the CDR3 DNA reads TGTGCCAGTAGTATGAAACTAGCGGGGGCCACCTACAATGAGCAGTTCTTC.

The V and J genes are TRBV28 and TRBJ2-7; unclear D gene. This CDR3 is built from 14 residues. Germline assignment: CDR1 MDHEN and CDR2 SYDVKM. Trimming took off 3 bases at V and 3 bases at J, with 12 bases between the two ends. The CDR3 loop is CASSFVAELYEQYF. The CDR3 nucleotides are TGTGCCAGCAGTTTTGTCGCGGAACTCTACGAGCAGTACTTC. The variable domain in full, with the rest retrieved from reference TRBV28 and TRBJ2-7, is DVKVTQSSRYLVKRTGEKVFLECVQDMDHENMFWYRQDPGLGLRLIYFSYDVKMKEKGDIPEGYSVSREKKERFSLILESASTNQTSMYLCASSFVAELYEQYFGPGTRLTVT.

This clonotype was counted at least ten times. The chain combines TRBV5-1 with TRBJ2-2; D unresolved. CDR3 length equals 14 residues. Germline CDR1 reads SGHRS; CDR2 reads YFSETQ. V lost 4 bases and J 7 bases, leaving 14 bases between the germline ends. The CDR3 DNA sequence: TGCGCCAGCAGCCTGGACCCGGCCGGCGGGGAGCTGTTTTTT. Amino acid sequence: CASSLDPAGGELFF. Full variable domain (remainder filled in from reference TRBV5-1 and TRBJ2-2): KAGVTQTPRYLIKTRGQQVTLSCSPISGHRSVSWYQQTPGQGLQFLFEYFSETQRNKGNFPGRFSGRQFSNSRSEMNVSTLELGDSALYLCASSLDPAGGELFFGEGSRLTVL.

At least ten counts were recorded for this clonotype. The V call is TRBV5-6, the J call TRBJ2-3; maybe TRBD1 (6 bases). Per germline, CDR1 SGHDT and CDR2 YYEEEE. Trimming took off 4 bases at V and 2 bases at J, with 11 bases between the two ends. The CDR3 has 14 amino acids. CDR3: CASSTDRPTDTQYF. The CDR3 region has the DNA TGTGCCAGCAGCACGGACAGACCCACAGATACGCAGTATTTT.

CDR3 bases: TGTGCCAGCAGCGTAGAACAGGGTTCTACCTACGAGCAGTACTTC. Encoded protein: CASSVEQGSTYEQYF. The chain uses TRBV9 and TRBJ2-7; the D gene is possibly TRBD1 (6 bases). The CDR3 is 15 amino acids. Germline loops: CDR1 SGDLS, CDR2 YYNGEE. The V gene lost 0 bases and the J gene lost 2 bases, with 12 bases spanning the gap.

J is TRBJ2-5 and V is TRBV3-1, with TRBD2 as a possible D gene (5 bases). In germline, CDR1 is LGHDT, CDR2 YNNKEL (reference sequence). V gave up 3 bases and J gave up 5 bases, with 10 bases separating them. CDR3 length equals 13 residues. In DNA, the CDR3 is TGTGCCAGCAGCCATACCCGCGGGGAGACCCAGTACTTC. Translating gives CASSHTRGETQYF.

The V gene is TRBV20-1, the J gene TRBJ1-6, with D uncertain. This CDR3 is 13 amino acids long. The V end was cut by 3 bases, the J end by 7 bases, with 10 bases between. Germline V gene sequence: CDR1 DFQATT, CDR2 SNEGSKA (reference sequence). In DNA, the CDR3 is TGCAGTGCTAGTAACAGCCCGAATTCACCCCTCCACTTT. This translates into CSASNSPNSPLHF.

This clonotype was recorded many times. The chain uses TRBV12-3 or TRBV12-4 and TRBJ1-1, with TRBD1 matching 7 bases. The CDR3 has 16 residues. The junction had 10 bases not matched to a gene; V was cut back by 1 base and J by 5 bases. The CDR3 DNA is TGTGCCAGCAGTTTAGGACAGGGAGGAGGGGGTACTGAAGCTTTCTTT. It yields the protein CASSLGQGGGGTEAFF.

Only a few counts were recorded for this clonotype. This chain joins TRBV3-1 and TRBJ1-1; D unclear. Germline V CDR1 and CDR2: LGHDT, YNNKEL (reference sequence). V shed 1 base and J shed 7 bases, with 13 bases lying between them. This CDR3 spans 14 amino acids. The CDR3 region has the DNA TGTGCCAGCAGCCAAGGTCCGGGCGGAATTGAAGCTTTCTTT. Translating it yields CASSQGPGGIEAFF.

The chain employs TRBV7-2 and TRBJ2-1; D is possibly TRBD2 (6 bases). Germline CDR1 is SGHTA and CDR2 is FQGNSA. The CDR3 extends over 15 amino acids. Trimming removed 1 base from V and 8 bases from J, with 15 bases in between. The CDR3 bases are TGTGCCAGCAGCTTAGTTGGGGCTAGCGAGGATGAGCAGTTCTTC. Its translation: CASSLVGASEDEQFF.

This clonotype was recorded at least ten times. This sequence joins TRBV5-1 and TRBJ2-5, with 8 positions matching TRBD2. This CDR3 contains 15 residues. The germline gives CDR1 SGHRS, CDR2 YFSETQ. With V trimmed by 1 base and J by 7 bases, 9 bases remained unmatched. This CDR3 is CASSLSEAGGGTQYF. In DNA form, the CDR3 reads TGCGCCAGCAGCTTGTCAGAGGCGGGAGGAGGGACCCAGTACTTC.

This clonotype has more than one count but fewer than ten. The rearrangement uses TRBV7-9 and TRBJ1-1; TRBD1 agrees at 8 bases. Germline assignment: CDR1 SEHNR and CDR2 FQNEAQ (reference sequence). The CDR3 length is 16 residues. J gave up 1 base and V 1 base, and 5 bases lay outside the gene matches. The CDR3 loop is CASSLGGQGQNTEAFF. The CDR3 DNA sequence: TGTGCCAGCAGCTTAGGTGGACAGGGACAGAACACTGAAGCTTTCTTT.

This clonotype was seen ten or more times. The chain couples TRBV10-3 to TRBJ1-4; TRBD1 is a possible D gene (5 bases). The CDR3 runs 13 residues. Germline V gene data show CDR1 as ENHRY and CDR2 as SYGVKD. Between the trimmed V and J ends, which lost 6 bases and 7 bases, there was a span of 12 bases. CDR3 DNA sequence: TGTGCCATCAGGGAGGGACGTAGTGAAAAACTGTTTTTT. This sequence encodes CAIREGRSEKLFF.

This clonotype appeared many times. The genes are TRBV29-1 and TRBJ2-1, with 8 nucleotides matching TRBD1. From germline, CDR1 is SQVTM and CDR2 ANQGSEA. Unmatched junction bases numbered 12, after V lost 7 bases and J lost 4 bases. There are 15 residues in the CDR3. The CDR3 region is CSARPGTGAYNEQFF. The CDR3 region has the DNA TGCAGCGCTCGACCCGGGACAGGAGCTTACAATGAGCAGTTCTTC.

The chain links TRBV6-1 to TRBJ1-2; 8 bases are a match to TRBD1. The CDR3 has 14 amino acids. The germline V gene encodes CDR1 MNHNS and CDR2 SASEGT. Germline trimming cut 6 bases from V and 2 bases from J; bases unmatched to any gene: 5. The CDR3 bases are TGTGCCAGCAGACGAGACAGGGGAAACTATGGCTACACCTTC. It encodes CASRRDRGNYGYTF.

This clonotype was seen at least ten times. The V call is TRBV6-5, the J call TRBJ2-3; D gene ambiguous. The CDR3 runs 15 residues. Per the germline V gene, CDR1 is MNHEY and CDR2 is SVGAGI. Trimming cost V 0 bases and J 6 bases, with 13 bases left between them. For the CDR3, the DNA is TGTGCCAGCAGTTACTCCCAGTCCCAGTGGGATACGCAGTATTTT. Translated: CASSYSQSQWDTQYF.

This clonotype was picked up a small number of times. The chain is built from TRBV28 and TRBJ1-1, with D possibly matching TRBD1 (6 bases). This CDR3 has 14 residues. Per the germline V gene, CDR1 is MDHEN and CDR2 is SYDVKM. V lost 6 bases and J 2 bases, leaving 13 bases between the germline ends. In DNA, the CDR3 is TGTGCCAGCAGAAAACCCAGGGGAAACACTGAAGCTTTCTTT. Translation gives CASRKPRGNTEAFF.

This clonotype was detected only a few times. The rearrangement joins TRBV20-1 to TRBJ2-1, with D tentatively TRBD2 (5 bases). The ends were cut back, 1 base at V and 4 bases at J, with 14 bases in the middle. Germline V gene data show CDR1 as DFQATT and CDR2 as SNEGSKA (reference sequence). The CDR3 sequence is 15 residues long. CDR3 amino acids: CSARAPSGLYNEQFF. CDR3 nucleotides: TGCAGTGCTAGAGCCCCCAGCGGCCTTTACAATGAGCAGTTCTTC.